One and the same sample provided the 6 T cell receptor beta chains below, sequenced in a study of beta chain features in type 1 diabetes (dated by TCRdb to the late 2010s). Libraries were built with the immunoSEQ multiplex PCR assay. The entire isolated RNA was reverse transcribed using the High Capacity cDNA Reverse Transcription Kit, and thus expressed TCRB transcripts were sequenced. In its TCRdb copy, this immuneACCESS table keeps in-frame sequences only and misses some clones. Where compared with another copy, unresolved V genes explain less than half of these, and the others have no known cause. A total of 900,000 or so clones appear in this sample, 15% to 20% of them only once. The leading ten clones occupy 0.023% of the sample. The sequencing sample was made of naive CD4+ T cells from blood. The cell subset or site tag for this specimen amounts to: true naive CD4+ T cells. The receptors shown here come from a woman between 18 and 29 years old in good health.

This clone was observed once. This chain connects TRBV6-5 to TRBJ2-7; the D gene is possibly TRBD2 (6 bases). Germline V gives CDR1 MNHEY, CDR2 SVGAGI. The length of the CDR3 is 13 residues. Trimming shortened V by 4 bases and J by 4 bases, and 11 bases separated the two germline ends. The CDR3 here is CASSWTGAYEQYF. CDR3 in DNA: TGTGCCAGCAGTTGGACGGGAGCGTACGAGCAGTACTTC.

The chain uses TRBV6-5 and TRBJ2-2, with D unclear. The V gene lost 2 bases and the J gene lost 8 bases, with 6 bases spanning the gap. This CDR3 is built from 12 residues. Germline V gives CDR1 MNHEY, CDR2 SVGAGI. The CDR3 nucleotides are TGTGCCAGCAGTTACAAAAGAGGGGAGCTGTTTTTT. Protein product: CASSYKRGELFF.

The rearrangement links TRBV1 to TRBJ2-7; TRBD1 reflects the table's D call only, with no check against the DNA. TRBV1 is labeled a pseudogene. This CDR3 is 14 amino acids long. The CDR3 DNA reads as TGCACCAGCAGCCTAAAACAGGGTTCCTACGAGCAGTACTTC. Protein: CTSSLKQGSYEQYF.

The rearrangement uses TRBV4-1 and TRBJ2-1; perhaps TRBD1 as D (6 bases). With 1 base removed from V and 4 bases from J, the gap between germline ends came to 14 bases. Germline V lookup: CDR1 MGHRA, CDR2 YSYEKL. CDR3 size: 16 residues. DNA of the CDR3: TGCGCCAGCAGCCAAGGGAGACAGGAGCTATACAATGAGCAGTTCTTC. Translating it yields CASSQGRQELYNEQFF.

In this sample, this clone turned up a few times. This sequence joins TRBV29-1 and TRBJ2-2, with no clear D. Germline assignment: CDR1 SQVTM and CDR2 ANQGSEA. V shed 4 bases and J shed 4 bases, with 10 bases lying between them. There are 13 residues in the CDR3. CDR3 amino acids: CSVAQLSTGELFF. CDR3 nucleotides: TGCAGCGTTGCCCAACTTAGCACCGGGGAGCTGTTTTTT.

This clone has only a few counts. The chain combines TRBV27 with TRBJ2-4, with 9 bases lining up with TRBD1. The CDR3 runs to 14 residues. V dropped 7 bases and J dropped 7; count of bases not matched to a gene: 8. Germline V gene data show CDR1 as MNHEY and CDR2 as SMNVEV (reference sequence). The CDR3 region is CASKAGTGNNIQYF. In DNA form, the CDR3 reads TGTGCCAGCAAGGCCGGGACAGGGAACAACATTCAGTACTTC.